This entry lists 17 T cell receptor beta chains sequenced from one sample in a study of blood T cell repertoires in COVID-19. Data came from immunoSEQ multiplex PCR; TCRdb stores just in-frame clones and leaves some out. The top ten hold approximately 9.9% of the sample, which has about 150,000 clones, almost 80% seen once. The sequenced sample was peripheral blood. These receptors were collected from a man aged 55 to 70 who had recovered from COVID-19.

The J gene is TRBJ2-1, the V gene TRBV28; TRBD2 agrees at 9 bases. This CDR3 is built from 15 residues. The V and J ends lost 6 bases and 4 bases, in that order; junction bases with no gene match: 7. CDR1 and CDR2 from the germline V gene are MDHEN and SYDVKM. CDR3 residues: CASRPRTSVYNEQFF. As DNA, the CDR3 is TGTGCCAGCAGGCCCAGGACTAGCGTTTACAATGAGCAGTTCTTC.

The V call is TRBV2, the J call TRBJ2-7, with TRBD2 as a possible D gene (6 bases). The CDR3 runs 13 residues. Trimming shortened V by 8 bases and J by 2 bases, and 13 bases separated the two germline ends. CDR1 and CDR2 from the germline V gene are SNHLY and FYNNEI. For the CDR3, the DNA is TGTGCCAGCCAAGTTAGGGAGGCCTACGAGCAGTACTTC. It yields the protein CASQVREAYEQYF.

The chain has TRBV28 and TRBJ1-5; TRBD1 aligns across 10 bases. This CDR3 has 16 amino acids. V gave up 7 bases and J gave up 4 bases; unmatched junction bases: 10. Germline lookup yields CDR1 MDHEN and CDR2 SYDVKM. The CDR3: CASIHGGTGANQPQHF. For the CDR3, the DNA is TGTGCCAGCATCCACGGGGGGACAGGGGCGAATCAGCCCCAGCATTTT.

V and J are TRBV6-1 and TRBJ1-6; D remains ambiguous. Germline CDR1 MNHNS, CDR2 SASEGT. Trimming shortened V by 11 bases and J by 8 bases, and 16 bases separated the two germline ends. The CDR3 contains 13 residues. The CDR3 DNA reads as TGTGCCGGAGGCCGAGGGCCAGATTCACCCCTCCACTTT. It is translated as CAGGRGPDSPLHF.

This CDR3 reads CASSLFPEETQYF. The CDR3 coding sequence is TGTGCCAGCAGCTTATTCCCTGAAGAGACCCAGTACTTC. This chain uses TRBV7-6 with TRBJ2-5; D call uncertain. The CDR3 has 13 residues. Per germline, CDR1 SGHVS and CDR2 FNYEAQ. The V end lost 2 bases, the J end lost 3 bases, and 7 bases lay between the germline ends.

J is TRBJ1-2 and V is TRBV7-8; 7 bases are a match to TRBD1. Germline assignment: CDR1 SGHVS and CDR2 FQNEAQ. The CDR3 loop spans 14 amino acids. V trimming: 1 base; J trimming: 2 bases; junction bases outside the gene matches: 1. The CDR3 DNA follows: TGTGCCAGCAGCTTAGGGGACAGAAACTATGGCTACACCTTC. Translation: CASSLGDRNYGYTF.

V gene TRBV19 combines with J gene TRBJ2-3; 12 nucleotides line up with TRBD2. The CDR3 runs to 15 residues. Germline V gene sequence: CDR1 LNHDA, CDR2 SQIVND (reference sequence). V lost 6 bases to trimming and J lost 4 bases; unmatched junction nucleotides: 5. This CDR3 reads CASRATSGSADTQYF. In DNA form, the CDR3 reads TGTGCCAGTAGGGCGACTAGCGGGAGTGCAGATACGCAGTATTTT. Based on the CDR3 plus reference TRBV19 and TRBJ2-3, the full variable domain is DGGITQSPKYLFRKEGQNVTLSCEQNLNHDAMYWYRQDPGQGLRLIYYSQIVNDFQKGDIAEGYSVSREKKESFPLTVTSAQKNPTAFYLCASRATSGSADTQYFGPGTRLTVL.

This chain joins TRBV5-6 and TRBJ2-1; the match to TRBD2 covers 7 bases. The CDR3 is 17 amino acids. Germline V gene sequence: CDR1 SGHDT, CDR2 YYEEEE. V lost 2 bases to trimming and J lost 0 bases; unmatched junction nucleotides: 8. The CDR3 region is CASSFLMGGSSYNEQFF. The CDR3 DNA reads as TGTGCCAGCAGCTTCCTAATGGGCGGGAGCTCCTACAATGAGCAGTTCTTC. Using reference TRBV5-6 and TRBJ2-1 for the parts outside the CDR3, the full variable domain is DAGVTQSPTHLIKTRGQQVTLRCSPKSGHDTVSWYQQALGQGPQFIFQYYEEEERQRGNFPDRFSGHQFPNYSSELNVNALLLGDSALYLCASSFLMGGSSYNEQFFGPGTRLTVL.

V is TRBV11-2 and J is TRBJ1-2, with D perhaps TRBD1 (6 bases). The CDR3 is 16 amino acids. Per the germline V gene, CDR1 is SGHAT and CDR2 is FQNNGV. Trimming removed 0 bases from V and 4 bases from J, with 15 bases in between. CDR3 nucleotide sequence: TGTGCCAGCAGCTTAGACCCAACAGGGCTCGCCTATGGCTACACCTTC. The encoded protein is CASSLDPTGLAYGYTF.

The CDR3 coding sequence is TGTGCCAGCAGCCCCGGGACTAGCGGGGGGCGGGAGACCCAGTACTTC. This translates into CASSPGTSGGRETQYF. J is TRBJ2-5 and V is TRBV9; 15 bases are shared with TRBD2. From germline, CDR1 is SGDLS and CDR2 YYNGEE. V lost 4 bases and J lost 5; bases outside the gene matches: 6. This CDR3 is 16 amino acids long.

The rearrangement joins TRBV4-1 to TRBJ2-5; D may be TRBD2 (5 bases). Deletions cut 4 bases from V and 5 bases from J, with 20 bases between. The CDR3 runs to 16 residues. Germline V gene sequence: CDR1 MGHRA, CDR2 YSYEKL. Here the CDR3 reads CASSRHVSTTGETQYF. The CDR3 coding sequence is TGCGCCAGCAGCCGCCACGTGTCTACAACGGGGGAGACCCAGTACTTC.

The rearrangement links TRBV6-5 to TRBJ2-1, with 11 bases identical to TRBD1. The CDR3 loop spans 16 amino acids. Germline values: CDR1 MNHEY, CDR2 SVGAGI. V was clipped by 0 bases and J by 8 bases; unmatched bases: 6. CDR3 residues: CASSYSRTGGIYEQFF. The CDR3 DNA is TGTGCCAGCAGTTACTCGAGGACAGGGGGCATCTATGAGCAGTTCTTC.

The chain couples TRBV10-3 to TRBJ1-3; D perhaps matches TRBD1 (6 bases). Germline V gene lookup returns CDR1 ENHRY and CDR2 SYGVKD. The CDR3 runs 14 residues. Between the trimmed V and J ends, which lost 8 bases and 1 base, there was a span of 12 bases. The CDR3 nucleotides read TGTGCCATCCGGGCAGGGGATTCTGGAAACACCATATATTTT. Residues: CAIRAGDSGNTIYF.

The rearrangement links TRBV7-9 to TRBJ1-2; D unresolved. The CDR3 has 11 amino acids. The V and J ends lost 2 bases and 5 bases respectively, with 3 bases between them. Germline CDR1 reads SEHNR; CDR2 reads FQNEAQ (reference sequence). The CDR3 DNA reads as TGTGCCAGCAGCTTACATTATGGCTACACCTTC. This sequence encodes CASSLHYGYTF. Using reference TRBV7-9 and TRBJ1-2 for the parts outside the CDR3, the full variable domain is DTGVSQNPRHKITKRGQNVTFRCDPISEHNRLYWYRQTLGQGPEFLTYFQNEAQLEKSRLLSDRFSAERPKGSFSTLEIQRTEQGDSAMYLCASSLHYGYTFGSGTRLTVV.

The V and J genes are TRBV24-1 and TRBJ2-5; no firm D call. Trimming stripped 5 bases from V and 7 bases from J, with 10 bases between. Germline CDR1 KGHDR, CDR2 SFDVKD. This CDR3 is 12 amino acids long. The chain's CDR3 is CATSGLTGTQYF. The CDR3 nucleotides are TGTGCCACCAGTGGACTCACGGGGACCCAGTACTTC.

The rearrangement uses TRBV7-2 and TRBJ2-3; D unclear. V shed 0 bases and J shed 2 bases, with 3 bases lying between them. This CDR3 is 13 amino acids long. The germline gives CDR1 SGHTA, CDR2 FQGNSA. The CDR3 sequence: CASSLAFTDTQYF. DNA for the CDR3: TGTGCCAGCAGCTTAGCCTTCACAGATACGCAGTATTTT.

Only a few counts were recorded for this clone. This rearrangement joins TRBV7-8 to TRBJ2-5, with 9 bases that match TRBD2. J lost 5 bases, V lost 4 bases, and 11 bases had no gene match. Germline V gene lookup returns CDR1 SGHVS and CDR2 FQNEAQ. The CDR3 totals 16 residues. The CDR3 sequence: CASSSRASGGWETQYF. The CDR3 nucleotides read TGTGCCAGCAGCTCCCGGGCCAGCGGGGGGTGGGAGACCCAGTACTTC. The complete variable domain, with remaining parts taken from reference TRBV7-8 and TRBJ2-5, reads GAGVSQSPRYKVAKRGQDVALRCDPISGHVSLFWYQQALGQGPEFLTYFQNEAQLDKSGLPSDRFFAERPEGSVSTLKIQRTQQEDSAVYLCASSSRASGGWETQYFGPGTRLLVL.